This T cell receptor (beta chain) emerged from a study of cytomegalovirus exposure and HLA in healthy donors. Samples came from healthy bone marrow donors. CDR1 MGHRA and CDR2 YSYEKL come from the germline V gene. V was cut by 2 bases and J by 13 bases, with 14 bases left in between. CDR3 length: 12 amino acids. The study, taken as a whole, reports: In an earlier analysis, about 87% or about 30%: the productive usage of most TCR beta V segments.

Researchers ran the PCR with 60 Vbeta and 13 Jbeta primers. Assay used: immunoSEQ multiplex PCR; TCRdb lists only in-frame clones, some missing. The sample has roughly 80,000 clones. Notes on this clone: Its antigen is unidentified.

The sample taken for sequencing was PBMCs. The chain joins TRBV4-1 to TRBJ1-1, with a weak D call TRBD1 (5 bases). The sequence derives from a woman aged 30 to 39 in good health and CMV-seronegative. The CDR3 DNA reads as TGCGCCAGCAGCCAAACAGCGGGGCCCCGTTTCTTT. This sequence encodes CASSQTAGPRFF.